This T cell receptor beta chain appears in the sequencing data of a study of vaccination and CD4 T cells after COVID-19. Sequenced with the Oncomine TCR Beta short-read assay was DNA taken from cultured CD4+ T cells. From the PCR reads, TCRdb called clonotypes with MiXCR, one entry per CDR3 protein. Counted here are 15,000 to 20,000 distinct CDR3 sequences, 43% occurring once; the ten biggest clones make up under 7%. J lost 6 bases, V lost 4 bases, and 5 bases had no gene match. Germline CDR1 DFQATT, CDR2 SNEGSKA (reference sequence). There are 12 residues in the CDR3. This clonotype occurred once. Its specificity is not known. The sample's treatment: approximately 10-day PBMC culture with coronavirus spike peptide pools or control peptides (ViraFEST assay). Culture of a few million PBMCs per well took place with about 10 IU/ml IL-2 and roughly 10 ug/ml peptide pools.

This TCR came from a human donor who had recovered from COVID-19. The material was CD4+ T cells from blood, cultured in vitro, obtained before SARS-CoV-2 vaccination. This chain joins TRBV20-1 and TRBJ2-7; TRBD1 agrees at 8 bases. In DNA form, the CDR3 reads TGCAGTGCTATCAGGGGGCGCGGCGAGCAGTACTTC. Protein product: CSAIRGRGEQYF.